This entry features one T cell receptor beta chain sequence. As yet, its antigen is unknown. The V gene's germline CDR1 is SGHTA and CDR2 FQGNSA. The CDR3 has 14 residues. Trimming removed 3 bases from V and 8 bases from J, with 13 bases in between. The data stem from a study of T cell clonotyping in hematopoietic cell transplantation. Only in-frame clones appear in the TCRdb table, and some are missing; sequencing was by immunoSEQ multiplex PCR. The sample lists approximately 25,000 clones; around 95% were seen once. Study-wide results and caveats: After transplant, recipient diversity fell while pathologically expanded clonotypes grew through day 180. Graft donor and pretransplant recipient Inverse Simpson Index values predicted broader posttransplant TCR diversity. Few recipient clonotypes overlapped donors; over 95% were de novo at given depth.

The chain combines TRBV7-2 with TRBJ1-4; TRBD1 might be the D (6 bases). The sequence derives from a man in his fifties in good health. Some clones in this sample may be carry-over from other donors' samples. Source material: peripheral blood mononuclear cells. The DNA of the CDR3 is TGTGCCAGCAGCTTTGGAGGGGGAGAAGAAAAACTGTTTTTT. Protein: CASSFGGGEEKLFF.